A single count supports the clone carrying this T cell receptor beta chain. Its specificity is not known. This table comes from immunoSEQ multiplex PCR, and its TCRdb copy is limited to in-frame clones, with some not included. The sample records tens of thousands of clones, roughly 45% being singletons. This specimen belongs to a study of cytotoxic CD8 clonotypes in ibrutinib-treated CLL. Whole-study findings and limits: There were differences in sampling times between sustained-remission and progressing patients.

Between the trimmed V and J ends, which lost 0 bases and 8 bases, there was a span of 11 bases. This CDR3 region has 14 residues. CDR1 is LGHNA, CDR2 YNFKEQ, per germline. The chain uses TRBV4-2 and TRBJ1-3; D is ambiguous. The input for sequencing was PBMCs, taken before ibrutinib treatment. The receptor was derived from a human donor with chronic lymphocytic leukemia. CDR3 nucleotide sequence: TGTGCCAGCAGCCAAGAAACAACCCGGGACACCATATATTTT. Translating it yields CASSQETTRDTIYF.